The TCR beta chain under discussion was sequenced for a study of post-analysis software for immune sequencing data. Study details: The disease courses covered relapsing-remitting, secondary progressive and progressive-relapsing multiple sclerosis. Regarding the study as a whole: Included in a set of five TRBV segments more frequent in patients than controls were TRBV5-6, TRBV5-1 and TRBV20-1. Relative to controls, patients with multiple sclerosis showed significantly lower normalized Chao1 diversity.

This clonotype was counted many times. No antigen is known for it. The V gene end was trimmed by 0 bases and the J gene end by 3 bases; junction bases not matched to a gene: 1. CDR3 length: 15 amino acids. Germline CDR1 and CDR2: SGHKS and YYEKEE (reference sequence). Incorporated into the TCR beta cDNA libraries were unique molecular identifiers, which served to reduce PCR and sequencing biases. With about 0.95 to 11 million T cells as the source, 540,000 or so cDNA molecules resulted. TCRdb independently ran MiXCR on the PCR reads; one entry per CDR3 protein. The table shows about 400,000 distinct CDR3 sequences, with around 33% occurring only once.

The TCR was taken from a girl aged 5 to 17 with multiple sclerosis. The sample was blood. The chain employs TRBV5-5 and TRBJ2-1; 9 nucleotides agree with TRBD1. The DNA for the CDR3 is TGTGCCAGCAGCTTGGGGACAGGGGACTACAATGAGCAGTTCTTC. Amino acid sequence: CASSLGTGDYNEQFF.